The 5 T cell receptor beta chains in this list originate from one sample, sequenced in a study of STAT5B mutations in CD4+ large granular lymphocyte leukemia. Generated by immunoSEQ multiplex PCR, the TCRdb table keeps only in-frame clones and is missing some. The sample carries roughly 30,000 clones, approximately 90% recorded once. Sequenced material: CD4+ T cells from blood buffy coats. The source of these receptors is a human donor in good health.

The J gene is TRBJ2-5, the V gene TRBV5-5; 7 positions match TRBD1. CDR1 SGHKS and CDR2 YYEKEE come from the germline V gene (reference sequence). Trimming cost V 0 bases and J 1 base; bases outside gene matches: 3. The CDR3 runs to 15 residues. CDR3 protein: CASSLVGQSQETQYF. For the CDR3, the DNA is TGTGCCAGCAGCTTGGTGGGACAGAGCCAAGAGACCCAGTACTTC.

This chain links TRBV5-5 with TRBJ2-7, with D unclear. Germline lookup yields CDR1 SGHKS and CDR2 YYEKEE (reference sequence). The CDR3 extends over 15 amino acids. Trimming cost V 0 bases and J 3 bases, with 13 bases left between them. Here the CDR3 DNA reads TGTGCCAGCAGCTTGGGAACCTTGGGTGGCTACGAGCAGTACTTC. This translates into CASSLGTLGGYEQYF.

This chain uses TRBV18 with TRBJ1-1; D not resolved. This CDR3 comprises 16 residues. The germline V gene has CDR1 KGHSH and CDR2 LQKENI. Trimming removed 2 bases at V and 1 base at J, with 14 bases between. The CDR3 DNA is TGTGCCAGCTCACCATTATCAGGCCAGAGGAACACTGAAGCTTTCTTT. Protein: CASSPLSGQRNTEAFF.

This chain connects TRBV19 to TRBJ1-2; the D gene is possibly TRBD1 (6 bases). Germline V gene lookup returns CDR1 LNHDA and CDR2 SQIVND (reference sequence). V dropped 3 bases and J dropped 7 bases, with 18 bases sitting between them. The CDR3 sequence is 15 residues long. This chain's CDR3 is CASSILQGESSGYTF. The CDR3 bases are TGTGCCAGTAGTATTCTACAGGGAGAAAGTAGTGGCTACACCTTC.

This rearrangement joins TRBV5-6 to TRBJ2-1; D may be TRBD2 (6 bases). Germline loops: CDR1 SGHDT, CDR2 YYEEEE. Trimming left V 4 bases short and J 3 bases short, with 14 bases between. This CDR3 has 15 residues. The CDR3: CASSGLATLYNEQFF. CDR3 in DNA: TGTGCCAGCAGCGGTCTAGCGACCCTCTACAATGAGCAGTTCTTC.